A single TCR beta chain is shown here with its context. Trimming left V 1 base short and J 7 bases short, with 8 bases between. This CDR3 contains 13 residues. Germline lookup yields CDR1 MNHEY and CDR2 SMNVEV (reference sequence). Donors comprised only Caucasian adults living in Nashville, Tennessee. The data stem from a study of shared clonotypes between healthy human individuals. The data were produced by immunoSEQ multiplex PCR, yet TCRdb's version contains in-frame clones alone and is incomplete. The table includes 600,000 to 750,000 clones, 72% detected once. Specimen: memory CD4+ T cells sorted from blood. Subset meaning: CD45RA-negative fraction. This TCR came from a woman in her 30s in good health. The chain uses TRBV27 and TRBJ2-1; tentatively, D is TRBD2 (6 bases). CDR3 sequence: CASSLYGGNEQFF. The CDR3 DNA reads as TGTGCCAGCAGTTTATACGGGGGAAATGAGCAGTTCTTC.